This T cell receptor (beta chain) appears in the sequencing data of a study of T cell repertoires in ileal Crohn's disease. Eligibility required adulthood, ileal or ileocolonic Crohn's disease and indicated ileocolonic resection. The V and J ends lost 3 bases and 10 bases respectively, with 16 bases between them. The CDR3 consists of 15 residues. The germline V gene has CDR1 MGHRA and CDR2 YSYEKL. The method was immunoSEQ multiplex PCR; TCRdb's version includes in-frame clones alone and lacks a portion of them. The profile covers 1,600 or so clones, with less than 90% appearing a single time and roughly an eighth taken by the ten largest.

This sequence joins TRBV4-1 and TRBJ1-6; the D is unclear. Sequencing was done on a sample of ileal tissue. The sequence came from an adult with Crohn's disease. The CDR3, as DNA: TGCGCCAGCAGCCATGAACTCGGGGATTTCTCACCCCTCCACTTT. Translation: CASSHELGDFSPLHF.